Included here is one T cell receptor (beta chain) sequence, with context. Its antigen is currently unknown. These data originate in a study of PD-1 blockade in mismatch repair-deficient tumors. J lost 4 bases, V lost 1 base, and 11 bases had no gene match. Per the germline V gene, CDR1 is SGHTS and CDR2 is YDEGEE. The CDR3 totals 18 residues. Clones were sequenced by immunoSEQ multiplex PCR, and TCRdb holds only the in-frame ones, with some missing. The sample contains approximately 50,000 clones, around 80% of which appear only once. General study findings and limits: After pembrolizumab, tumor-resident clones rose rapidly, then generally contracted before radiologic responses.

The specimen comprised peripheral blood, sampled 4 weeks after starting pembrolizumab. The chain joins TRBV5-8 to TRBJ2-1; 10 bases line up with TRBD1. The TCR sequence derives from an adult with mismatch repair-deficient cancer. The CDR3 sequence is CASSLTWSGTGVYNEQFF. CDR3 DNA sequence: TGTGCCAGCAGCTTGACGTGGTCCGGGACAGGGGTGTACAATGAGCAGTTCTTC.